These 15 T cell receptor beta chains originate from one sample sequenced in a study of T-cell memory formation after mild COVID-19. TCRdb fed the 5' RACE reads into MiXCR, producing one record per CDR3 protein. The sample consists of around 300,000 distinct CDR3 sequences, roughly a fifth of them appearing once. What was sequenced was PBMCs or a T cell subset sorted from them (not recorded which). The receptors stem from a man younger than 35 who had mild COVID-19 (a few samples of this study predate the infection). Cell type and time point are not known.

This clonotype has just a few counts. The CDR3 DNA is TGCAGTGCTGGACCTTCGGGGGCCGGCACAGATACGCAGTATTTT. Its translation is CSAGPSGAGTDTQYF. This chain joins TRBV20-1 and TRBJ2-3; D could derive from TRBD1 or TRBD2 (6 bases each). Trimming removed 5 bases at V and 1 base at J, with 16 bases between. This CDR3 comprises 15 residues. The germline V gene has CDR1 DFQATT and CDR2 SNEGSKA (reference sequence).

The chain has TRBV6-1 and TRBJ1-5, with 7 nucleotides matching TRBD1. The CDR3 loop spans 15 amino acids. The V gene end was trimmed by 2 bases and the J gene end by 4 bases; junction bases not matched to a gene: 5. Germline V lookup: CDR1 MNHNS, CDR2 SASEGT. This CDR3 is CASSERGQPNQPQHF. In DNA, the CDR3 is TGTGCCAGCAGTGAAAGGGGGCAACCTAATCAGCCCCAGCATTTT.

This clonotype was found a few times. The CDR3 reads CASSVVNLGSVDTIYF. In nucleotides, the CDR3 is TGTGCCAGCAGCGTAGTAAATCTTGGCAGTGTAGACACCATATATTTT. The V and J genes are TRBV9 and TRBJ1-3; no firm D call. Trimming shortened V by 0 bases and J by 8 bases, and 18 bases separated the two germline ends. Germline CDR1 reads SGDLS; CDR2 reads YYNGEE. The CDR3 length is 16 residues.

This chain's CDR3 is CASSLKGEKLFF. CDR3 in DNA: TGTGCCAGCAGCTTGAAGGGGGAAAAACTGTTTTTT. The rearrangement uses TRBV7-9 and TRBJ1-4; tentative D call: TRBD1 (5 bases). CDR1 and CDR2 from the germline V gene are SEHNR and FQNEAQ (reference sequence). This CDR3 has 12 amino acids. V shed 3 bases and J shed 8 bases, with 7 bases lying between them.

This chain links TRBV19 with TRBJ1-5, with TRBD1 as a possible D gene (5 bases). V was shortened by 3 bases and J by 4 bases, with 10 bases between the two germline ends. CDR1 is LNHDA, CDR2 SQIVND, per germline (reference sequence). The CDR3 covers 14 residues. CDR3 DNA: TGTGCCAGTAGTATCGGACACCCGAATCAGCCCCAGCATTTT. Translating gives CASSIGHPNQPQHF.

This sequence joins TRBV5-1 and TRBJ2-3; tentative D call: TRBD1 (5 bases). This CDR3 has 15 amino acids. Germline lookup yields CDR1 SGHRS and CDR2 YFSETQ. Trimming cost V 4 bases and J 1 base, with 13 bases left between them. The CDR3 DNA is TGCGCCAGCAGCGGTCAGGGTGGAGGCACAGATACGCAGTATTTT. As protein: CASSGQGGGTDTQYF.

The chain links TRBV12-3 or TRBV12-4 to TRBJ2-1; D perhaps matches TRBD2 (5 bases). This CDR3 has 14 amino acids. V lost 2 bases and J lost 2, with 7 bases in between. CDR3 DNA: TGTGCCAGCAGTTTAATCGGGGCCTACAATGAGCAGTTCTTC. This sequence encodes CASSLIGAYNEQFF.

In its sample, this clonotype was seen a few times. V usage is TRBV12-3 or TRBV12-4 and J usage is TRBJ1-1; TRBD1 aligns across 8 bases. This CDR3 is built from 13 residues. V shed 6 bases, J shed 7 bases, and the junction held 7 bases outside the gene matches. In DNA, the CDR3 is TGTGCCAGCAGCCGGGGACAGGAGCTTGAAGCTTTCTTT. It specifies CASSRGQELEAFF.

This clonotype was seen a handful of times. The V and J genes are TRBV4-2 and TRBJ2-5; tentatively, D is TRBD1 (5 bases). Germline V gives CDR1 LGHNA, CDR2 YNFKEQ. V lost 3 bases to trimming and J lost 4 bases, with 12 bases between them. The CDR3 loop spans 14 amino acids. The CDR3 DNA reads TGTGCCAGCAGCCAGCAGCCTAGGGGAGAGACCCAGTACTTC. Its translation is CASSQQPRGETQYF.

This clonotype was counted a few times. The chain joins TRBV24-1 to TRBJ2-3; D perhaps matches TRBD2 (6 bases). Between the trimmed V and J ends, which lost 6 bases and 2 bases, there was a span of 14 bases. CDR3 length: 15 residues. From germline, CDR1 is KGHDR and CDR2 SFDVKD. The DNA of the CDR3 is TGTGCCACCAGTCCTTCCCGGGAGCCCACAGATACGCAGTATTTT. This translates into CATSPSREPTDTQYF.

The sample holds a few counts of this clonotype. This sequence joins TRBV5-1 and TRBJ2-2; the D gene is possibly TRBD1 (6 bases). Germline CDR1 and CDR2: SGHRS and YFSETQ. The V and J ends lost 4 bases and 6 bases respectively, with 19 bases between them. The CDR3 runs to 16 residues. CDR3 nucleotide sequence: TGCGCCAGCAGCCCGGGACACGACCCATCCTCCGGGGAGCTGTTTTTT. Encoded protein: CASSPGHDPSSGELFF.

The CDR3 DNA sequence: TGTGCCAGCAGCCCCAGGGGACCCAAAAACATTCAGTACTTC. Protein product: CASSPRGPKNIQYF. This chain links TRBV7-2 with TRBJ2-4, with D perhaps matching TRBD1 (6 bases). CDR3 length: 14 amino acids. Germline V gene sequence: CDR1 SGHTA, CDR2 FQGNSA. Trimming removed 5 bases at V and 2 bases at J, with 10 bases between. The whole variable domain, remainder taken from reference TRBV7-2 and TRBJ2-4, is GAGVSQSPSNKVTEKGKDVELRCDPISGHTALYWYRQSLGQGLEFLIYFQGNSAPDKSGLPSDRFSAERTGGSVSTLTIQRTQQEDSAVYLCASSPRGPKNIQYFGAGTRLSVL.

This clonotype was seen only a few times. The rearrangement links TRBV29-1 to TRBJ2-5; no firm D call. CDR3 size: 13 residues. The germline V gene has CDR1 SQVTM and CDR2 ANQGSEA. V was cut by 4 bases and J by 1 base, with 10 bases left in between. The CDR3 spells CSVARASQETQYF. The DNA for the CDR3 is TGCAGCGTTGCTAGGGCCTCCCAAGAGACCCAGTACTTC.

This clonotype was detected once. The rearrangement uses TRBV4-3 and TRBJ1-3; possibly TRBD1 for D (5 bases). Germline V gene lookup returns CDR1 LGHNA and CDR2 YSLEER. Trimming shortened V by 1 base and J by 0 bases, and 10 bases separated the two germline ends. This CDR3 is 16 amino acids long. The CDR3 DNA sequence: TGCGCCAGCAGCCAAGTGAACAGGAACTCTGGAAACACCATATATTTT. Encoded protein: CASSQVNRNSGNTIYF.

This chain joins TRBV12-3 or TRBV12-4 and TRBJ1-6, with unresolved D. Trimming left V 2 bases short and J 9 bases short, with 17 bases between. The CDR3 is made up of 16 amino acids. DNA of the CDR3: TGTGCCAGCAGTTTAACCCTTGTACGGATGGGTTCACCCCTCCACTTT. It is translated as CASSLTLVRMGSPLHF.